Below are 25 T cell receptor beta chains sequenced from a single sample in a study of T cell responses to AZD1222 COVID-19 vaccine. The protocol was immunoSEQ multiplex PCR, while the TCRdb copy is restricted to in-frame clones and leaves out a portion. The table shows about 97,000 clones, with roughly 86% occurring only once. This specimen was peripheral blood, taken on day 0 of AZD1222 vaccination. The source of these receptors is an adult in good health.

The J gene is TRBJ1-1, the V gene TRBV6-2 or TRBV6-3, with D perhaps matching TRBD1 (6 bases). Trimming took 2 bases from V and 1 from J, leaving 11 bases between them. The germline gives CDR1 MNHEY, CDR2 SVGEGT. This CDR3 is 15 amino acids long. The CDR3 DNA follows: TGTGCCAGCAGTTACGTAGTGGGGGCGAACACTGAAGCTTTCTTT. Amino acid sequence: CASSYVVGANTEAFF.

The V and J genes are TRBV24-1 and TRBJ1-2; D is possibly TRBD1 (6 bases). With 3 bases removed from V and 9 bases from J, the gap between germline ends came to 16 bases. CDR3 size: 14 residues. Germline V lookup: CDR1 KGHDR, CDR2 SFDVKD. CDR3 coding DNA: TGTGCCACCAGTGATAAACACCTACAGGGTCGCTACACCTTC. Protein: CATSDKHLQGRYTF.

The gene calls are TRBV10-3 and TRBJ1-2; D is possibly TRBD1 (5 bases). The CDR3 has 14 amino acids. Germline V gene sequence: CDR1 ENHRY, CDR2 SYGVKD. V lost 0 bases, J lost 4 bases, and 9 bases lay in between. CDR3 in amino acids: CAISESGDVYGYTF. CDR3 DNA sequence: TGTGCCATCAGTGAGTCGGGGGATGTCTATGGCTACACCTTC.

The chain has TRBV12-3 or TRBV12-4 and TRBJ1-1, with no clear D. The CDR3 consists of 11 residues. The V end lost 6 bases, the J end lost 1 base, and 3 bases lay between the germline ends. The CDR3 bases are TGTGCCAGCAGCCCGAACACTGAAGCTTTCTTT. Encoded protein: CASSPNTEAFF.

The chain carries TRBV29-1 and TRBJ1-1, with TRBD1 matching over 10 bases. CDR1 is SQVTM and CDR2 is ANQGSEA in the germline V gene. CDR3 length equals 12 residues. J was trimmed by 4 bases and V by 4 bases; bases with no gene match: 0. This CDR3 reads CSVGTGGTEAFF. The CDR3 DNA reads as TGCAGCGTTGGGACAGGGGGCACTGAAGCTTTCTTT.

Ten or more counts support this clone. The chain has TRBV4-2 and TRBJ2-3, with D possibly matching TRBD1 (5 bases). The CDR3 consists of 13 residues. V lost 4 bases, J lost 6 bases, and 11 bases lay in between. In germline, CDR1 is LGHNA, CDR2 YNFKEQ. DNA of the CDR3: TGTGCCAGCAGCCCACGGACAACTGATACGCAGTATTTT. As protein: CASSPRTTDTQYF.

The chain couples TRBV2 to TRBJ2-7; perhaps TRBD2 as D (5 bases). CDR1 and CDR2 from the germline V gene are SNHLY and FYNNEI. The CDR3 is 15 amino acids. V lost 3 bases and J 0 bases, leaving 12 bases between the germline ends. Here the CDR3 DNA reads TGTGCCAGCAGTGATGCGGGTCGACTCTCCTACGAGCAGTACTTC. Translated, it gives CASSDAGRLSYEQYF.

This clone was detected once. The chain links TRBV11-2 to TRBJ2-3; 9 bases map to TRBD2. J gave up 3 bases and V 5 bases, and 15 bases lay outside the gene matches. The CDR3 sequence is 18 residues long. Per germline, CDR1 SGHAT and CDR2 FQNNGV. CDR3 in DNA: TGTGCCAGCAGCCTTCGAGCGGGAGGCCGAGGGTTTACAGATACGCAGTATTTT. Translating gives CASSLRAGGRGFTDTQYF.

The V and J genes are TRBV15 and TRBJ2-1, with TRBD2 as a possible D gene (6 bases). The CDR3 has 16 amino acids. Germline V gene data show CDR1 as LNHNV and CDR2 as YYDKDF (reference sequence). Trimming took off 1 base at V and 7 bases at J, with 17 bases between the two ends. CDR3 sequence reads: CATSRGQAGPRNEQFF. The CDR3 DNA reads as TGTGCCACCAGCAGAGGGCAGGCGGGACCACGGAATGAGCAGTTCTTC.

The chain has TRBV5-1 and TRBJ2-3; 11 positions agree with TRBD2. The CDR3 is 15 residues long. The V segment lost 0 bases and the J segment 4 bases; nucleotides outside the gene matches: 1. Germline V gene data show CDR1 as SGHRS and CDR2 as YFSETQ. In DNA, the CDR3 is TGCGCCAGCAGCTTGGTTAGCGGGAGGGCAGATACGCAGTATTTT. Its protein product is CASSLVSGRADTQYF.

The chain links TRBV28 to TRBJ1-1; 8 bases match TRBD1. CDR1 is MDHEN and CDR2 is SYDVKM in the germline V gene. The CDR3 extends over 15 amino acids. V lost 3 bases, J lost 1 base, and 4 bases stayed unmatched. The CDR3 DNA sequence: TGTGCCAGCAGTTTGGACAGGGCTACGAACACTGAAGCTTTCTTT. This codes for CASSLDRATNTEAFF. Filled out from reference TRBV28 and TRBJ1-1, the complete variable domain reads DVKVTQSSRYLVKRTGEKVFLECVQDMDHENMFWYRQDPGLGLRLIYFSYDVKMKEKGDIPEGYSVSREKKERFSLILESASTNQTSMYLCASSLDRATNTEAFFGQGTRLTVV.

The CDR3 sequence: CASSRTDRGSDYEQYF. CDR3 sequence (DNA): TGTGCCAGCAGCCGAACGGACAGGGGAAGTGACTACGAGCAGTACTTC. The V call is TRBV7-9, the J call TRBJ2-7; 9 bases line up with TRBD1. Germline trimming cut 5 bases from V and 3 bases from J; bases unmatched to any gene: 11. CDR1 is SEHNR and CDR2 is FQNEAQ in the germline V gene (reference sequence). This CDR3 region has 16 residues.

The chain employs TRBV7-2 and TRBJ1-2; TRBD1 aligns across 11 bases. Trimming at V came to 5 bases and at J to 13 bases, leaving 9 bases not matched to a gene. CDR1 and CDR2 (germline): SGHTA, FQGNSA. The CDR3 runs 13 residues. The CDR3: CASSIRDRGTATF. The CDR3 nucleotides read TGTGCCAGCAGCATCCGGGACAGGGGGACGGCCACCTTC.

The chain combines TRBV7-2 with TRBJ2-5; TRBD1 agrees at 10 bases. Trimming took 4 bases from V and 3 from J; bases not matched to a gene: 2. Per the germline V gene, CDR1 is SGHTA and CDR2 is FQGNSA. The CDR3 runs 14 residues. The CDR3 sequence is CASSSDRGEETQYF. In nucleotides, the CDR3 is TGTGCCAGCAGCTCGGACAGGGGGGAAGAGACCCAGTACTTC.

The chain uses TRBV2 and TRBJ1-2; D uncertain. V shed 5 bases and J shed 5 bases, with 6 bases lying between them. The V gene's germline CDR1 is SNHLY and CDR2 FYNNEI. CDR3 length: 11 residues. The chain's CDR3 is CASSSGYGYTF. The CDR3 DNA follows: TGTGCCAGCAGTTCAGGATATGGCTACACCTTC. Drawing the rest from reference TRBV2 and TRBJ1-2, the complete variable domain is EPEVTQTPSHQVTQMGQEVILRCVPISNHLYFYWYRQILGQKVEFLVSFYNNEISEKSEIFDDQFSVERPDGSNFTLKIRSTKLEDSAMYFCASSSGYGYTFGSGTRLTVV.

The count of this clone is one. This chain links TRBV28 with TRBJ1-1; 10 nucleotides align to TRBD1. CDR3 size: 16 residues. Germline V lookup: CDR1 MDHEN, CDR2 SYDVKM. The ends lost 4 bases at V and 1 base at J; junction bases unmatched: 6. The CDR3 loop is CASSSRGQGKNTEAFF. DNA of the CDR3: TGTGCCAGCAGTTCCAGGGGACAGGGGAAGAACACTGAAGCTTTCTTT.

With regard to this clone: This sample includes further DNA sequences coding for the same CDR3. V is TRBV5-1 and J is TRBJ2-3; no clear D gene. Germline CDR1 reads SGHRS; CDR2 reads YFSETQ. Between the trimmed V and J ends, which lost 1 base and 6 bases, there was a span of 3 bases. The CDR3 consists of 11 residues. The CDR3 DNA sequence: TGCGCCAGCAGCTTGTCTGATACGCAGTATTTT. Residues: CASSLSDTQYF.

The rearrangement links TRBV9 to TRBJ2-2, with D hard to call. Trimming shortened V by 0 bases and J by 6 bases, and 9 bases separated the two germline ends. Germline loops: CDR1 SGDLS, CDR2 YYNGEE. The CDR3 is made up of 14 amino acids. CDR3 nucleotide sequence: TGTGCCAGCAGCGTAGTCGGTGAGGCCGGGGAGCTGTTTTTT. This gives the protein CASSVVGEAGELFF.

The rearrangement joins TRBV11-2 to TRBJ1-1; D ambiguous. Germline-derived CDR1 and CDR2 are SGHAT and FQNNGV. The ends were cut back, 1 base at V and 11 bases at J, with 14 bases in the middle. The CDR3 has 13 amino acids. The CDR3 DNA reads TGTGCCAGCAGCTTAGCCGCCGACGGATTGGCTTTCTTT. It yields the protein CASSLAADGLAFF.

This rearrangement joins TRBV28 to TRBJ2-7; TRBD1 matches 10 bases. Germline CDR1 and CDR2: MDHEN and SYDVKM. CDR3 length equals 14 residues. Trimming removed 7 bases from V and 2 bases from J; junction bases left unmatched: 5. The CDR3 is CASTLDRGPYEQYF. The CDR3 region has the DNA TGTGCCAGCACCCTTGACAGGGGGCCCTACGAGCAGTACTTC.

The rearrangement uses TRBV15 and TRBJ2-7; D call uncertain. CDR3 size: 11 residues. V was pared by 1 base and J by 4 bases, with 2 bases between. Germline assignment: CDR1 LNHNV and CDR2 YYDKDF (reference sequence). CDR3 protein: CATSRGYEQYF. For the CDR3, the DNA is TGTGCCACCAGCAGAGGGTACGAGCAGTACTTC.

CDR3 sequence (DNA): TGTGCCAGCAGCGGGTTAGCGGAGACCTTTGGTGAGCAGTTCTTC. Protein sequence: CASSGLAETFGEQFF. The chain combines TRBV9 with TRBJ2-1, with D perhaps TRBD2 (6 bases). With 3 bases removed from V and 9 bases from J, the gap between germline ends came to 19 bases. Germline V CDR1 and CDR2: SGDLS, YYNGEE. CDR3 length: 15 residues.

CDR3 DNA: TGTGCCAGCACGAAGGACACAGATACGCAGTATTTT. Its protein product is CASTKDTDTQYF. The gene calls are TRBV2 and TRBJ2-3; D not resolved. Germline CDR1 SNHLY, CDR2 FYNNEI. V was clipped by 7 bases and J by 2 bases, with 7 bases between them. There are 12 residues in the CDR3.

The CDR3 loop reads CASSLGGFSNQPQHF. CDR3 DNA: TGTGCCAGCAGCTTAGGGGGATTTAGCAATCAGCCCCAGCATTTT. This chain connects TRBV7-2 to TRBJ1-5; D is uncertain. V gave up 1 base and J gave up 0 bases, with 7 bases separating them. CDR1 and CDR2 from the germline V gene are SGHTA and FQGNSA. This CDR3 has 15 amino acids.

The J gene is TRBJ2-7, the V gene TRBV6-5, with 9 positions matching TRBD1. Germline V gene lookup returns CDR1 MNHEY and CDR2 SVGAGI. V shed 5 bases, J shed 9 bases, and the junction held 8 bases outside the gene matches. This CDR3 comprises 13 residues. The CDR3 DNA is TGTGCCAGCAGTCCCGACAGGGGGGACGGGCAGTACTTC. This encodes CASSPDRGDGQYF.